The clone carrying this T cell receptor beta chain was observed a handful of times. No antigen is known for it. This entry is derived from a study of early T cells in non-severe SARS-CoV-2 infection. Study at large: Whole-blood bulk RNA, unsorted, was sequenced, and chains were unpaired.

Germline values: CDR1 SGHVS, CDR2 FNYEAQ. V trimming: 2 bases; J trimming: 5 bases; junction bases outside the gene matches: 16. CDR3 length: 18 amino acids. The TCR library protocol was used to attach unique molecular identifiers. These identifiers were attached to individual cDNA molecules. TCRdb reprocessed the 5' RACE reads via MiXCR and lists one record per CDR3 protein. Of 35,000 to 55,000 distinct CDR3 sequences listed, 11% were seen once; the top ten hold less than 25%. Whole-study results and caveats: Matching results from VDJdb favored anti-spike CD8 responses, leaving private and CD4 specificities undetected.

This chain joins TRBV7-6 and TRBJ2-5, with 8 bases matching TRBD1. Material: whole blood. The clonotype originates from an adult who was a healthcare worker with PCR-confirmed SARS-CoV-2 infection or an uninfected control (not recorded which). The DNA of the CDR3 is TGTGCCAGCAGCTTATTGAACGTTCGAGACAGGGGCTGGGAGACCCAGTACTTC. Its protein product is CASSLLNVRDRGWETQYF.